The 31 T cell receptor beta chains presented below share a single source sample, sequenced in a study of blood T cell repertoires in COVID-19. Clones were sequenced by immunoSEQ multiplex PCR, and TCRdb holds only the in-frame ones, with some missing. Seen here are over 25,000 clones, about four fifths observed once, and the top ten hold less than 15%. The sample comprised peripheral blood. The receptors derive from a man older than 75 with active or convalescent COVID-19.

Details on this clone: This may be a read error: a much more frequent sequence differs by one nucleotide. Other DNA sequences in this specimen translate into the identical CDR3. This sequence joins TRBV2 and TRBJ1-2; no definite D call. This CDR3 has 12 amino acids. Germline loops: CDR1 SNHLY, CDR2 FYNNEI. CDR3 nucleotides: TGCGCCAGCAGTGAATTCGGGAATGGCTACACCTTC. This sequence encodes CASSEFGNGYTF. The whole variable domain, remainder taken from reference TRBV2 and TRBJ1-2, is EPEVTQTPSHQVTQMGQEVILRCVPISNHLYFYWYRQILGQKVEFLVSFYNNEISEKSEIFDDQFSVERPDGSNFTLKIRSTKLEDSAMYFCASSEFGNGYTFGSGTRLTVV.

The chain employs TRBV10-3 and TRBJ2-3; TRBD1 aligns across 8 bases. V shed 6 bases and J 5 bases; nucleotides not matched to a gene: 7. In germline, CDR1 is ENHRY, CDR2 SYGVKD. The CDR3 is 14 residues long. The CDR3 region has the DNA TGTGCCATCAGCGAGACAGGGGCTGGAGATACGCAGTATTTT. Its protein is CAISETGAGDTQYF.

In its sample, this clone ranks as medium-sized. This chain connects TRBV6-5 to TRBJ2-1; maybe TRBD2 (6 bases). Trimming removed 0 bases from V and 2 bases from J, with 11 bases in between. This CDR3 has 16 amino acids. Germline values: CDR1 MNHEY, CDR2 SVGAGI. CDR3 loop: CASSYSSGEAYNEQFF. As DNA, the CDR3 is TGTGCCAGCAGTTACTCGTCGGGAGAAGCCTACAATGAGCAGTTCTTC.

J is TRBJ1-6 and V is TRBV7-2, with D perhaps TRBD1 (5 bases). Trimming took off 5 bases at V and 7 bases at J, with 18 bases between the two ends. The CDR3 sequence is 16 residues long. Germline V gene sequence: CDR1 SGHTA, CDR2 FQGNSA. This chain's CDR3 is CASSPEAGGKNSPLHF. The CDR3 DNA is TGTGCCAGCAGCCCAGAGGCGGGGGGGAAGAATTCACCCCTCCACTTT.

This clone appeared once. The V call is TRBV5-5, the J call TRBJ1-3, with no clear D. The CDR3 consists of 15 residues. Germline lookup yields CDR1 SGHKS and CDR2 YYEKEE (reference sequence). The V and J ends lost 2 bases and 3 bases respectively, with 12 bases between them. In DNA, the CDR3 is TGTGCCAGCAGCTTAACACCCCTAGTTGGAAACACCATATATTTT. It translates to CASSLTPLVGNTIYF.

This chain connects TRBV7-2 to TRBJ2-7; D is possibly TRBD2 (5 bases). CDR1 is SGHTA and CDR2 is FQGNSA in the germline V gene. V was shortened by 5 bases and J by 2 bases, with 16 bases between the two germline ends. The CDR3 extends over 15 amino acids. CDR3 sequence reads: CASSPNSAGTYEQYF. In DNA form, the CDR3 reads TGTGCCAGCAGCCCTAATAGCGCTGGGACCTACGAGCAGTACTTC.

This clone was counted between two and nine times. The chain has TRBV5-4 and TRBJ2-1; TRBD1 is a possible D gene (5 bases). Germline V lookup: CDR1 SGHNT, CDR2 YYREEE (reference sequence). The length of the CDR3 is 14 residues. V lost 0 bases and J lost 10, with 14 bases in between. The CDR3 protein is CASSLATPTGEQFF. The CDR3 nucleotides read TGTGCCAGCAGCTTGGCAACTCCTACAGGAGAGCAGTTCTTC.

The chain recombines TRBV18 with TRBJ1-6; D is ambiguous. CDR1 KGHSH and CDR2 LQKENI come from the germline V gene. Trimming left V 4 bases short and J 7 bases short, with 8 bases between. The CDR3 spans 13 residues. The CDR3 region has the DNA TGTGCCAGCTCACGGGGAGCAAATTCACCCCTCCACTTT. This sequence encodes CASSRGANSPLHF.

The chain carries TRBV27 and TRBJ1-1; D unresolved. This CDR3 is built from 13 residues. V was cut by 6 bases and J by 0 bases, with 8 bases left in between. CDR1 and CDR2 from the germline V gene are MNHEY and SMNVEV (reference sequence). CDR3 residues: CASSTVLNTEAFF. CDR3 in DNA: TGTGCCAGCAGCACAGTTTTGAACACTGAAGCTTTCTTT.

The CDR3 reads CAISEIYGDRGLLGYTF. CDR3 coding DNA: TGTGCCATCAGTGAGATCTATGGGGACAGGGGGCTGCTGGGCTACACCTTC. The gene calls are TRBV10-3 and TRBJ1-2; TRBD1 aligns across 12 bases. The trim removed 2 bases at V and 8 bases at J, leaving 12 bases unmatched. The CDR3 has 17 amino acids. Germline CDR1 and CDR2: ENHRY and SYGVKD.

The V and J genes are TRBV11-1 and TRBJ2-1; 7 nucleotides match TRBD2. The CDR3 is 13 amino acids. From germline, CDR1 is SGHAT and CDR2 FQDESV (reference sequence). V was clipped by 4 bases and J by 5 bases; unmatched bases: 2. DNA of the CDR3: TGTGCCAGCAGCTCCGGACTAGACAATGAGCAGTTCTTC. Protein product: CASSSGLDNEQFF.

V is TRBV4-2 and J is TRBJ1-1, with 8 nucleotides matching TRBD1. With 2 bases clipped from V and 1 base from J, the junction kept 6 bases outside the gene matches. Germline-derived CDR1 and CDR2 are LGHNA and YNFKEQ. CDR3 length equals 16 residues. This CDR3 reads CASSQNQGAGNTEAFF. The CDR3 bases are TGTGCCAGCAGCCAAAACCAGGGGGCCGGGAACACTGAAGCTTTCTTT.

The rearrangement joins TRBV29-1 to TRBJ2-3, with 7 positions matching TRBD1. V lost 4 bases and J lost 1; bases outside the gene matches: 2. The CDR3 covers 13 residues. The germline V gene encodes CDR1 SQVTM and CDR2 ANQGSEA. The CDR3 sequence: CSVGGTGTDTQYF. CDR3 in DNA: TGCAGCGTTGGTGGGACAGGCACAGATACGCAGTATTTT.

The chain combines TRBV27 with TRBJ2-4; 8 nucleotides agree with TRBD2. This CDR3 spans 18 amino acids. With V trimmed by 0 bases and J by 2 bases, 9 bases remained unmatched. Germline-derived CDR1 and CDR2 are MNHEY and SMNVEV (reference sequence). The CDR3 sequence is CASSLSRGGALPKNIQYF. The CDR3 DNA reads TGTGCCAGCAGTTTATCCCGGGGGGGGGCGCTTCCCAAAAACATTCAGTACTTC.

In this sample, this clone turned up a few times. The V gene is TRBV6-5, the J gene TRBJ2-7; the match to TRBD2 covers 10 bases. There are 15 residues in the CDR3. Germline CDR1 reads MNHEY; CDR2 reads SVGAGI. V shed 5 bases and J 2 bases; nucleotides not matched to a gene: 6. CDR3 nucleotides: TGTGCCAGCAGTATCTTAGCGGGGGGCACCTACGAGCAGTACTTC. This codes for CASSILAGGTYEQYF.

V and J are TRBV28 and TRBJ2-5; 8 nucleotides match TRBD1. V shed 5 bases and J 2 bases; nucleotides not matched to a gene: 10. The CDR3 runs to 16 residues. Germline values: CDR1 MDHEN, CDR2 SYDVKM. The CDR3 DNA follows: TGTGCCAGCAGTCCAAGACAGGGGAAGGGGCAAGAGACCCAGTACTTC. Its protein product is CASSPRQGKGQETQYF.

The CDR3 protein is CASSLSQNNSPLHF. The CDR3 coding sequence is TGCGCCAGCAGCTTGTCGCAGAATAATTCACCCCTCCACTTT. The chain combines TRBV5-1 with TRBJ1-6; D unresolved. This CDR3 has 14 residues. V lost 1 base and J 5 bases, leaving 7 bases between the germline ends. Germline CDR1 reads SGHRS; CDR2 reads YFSETQ.

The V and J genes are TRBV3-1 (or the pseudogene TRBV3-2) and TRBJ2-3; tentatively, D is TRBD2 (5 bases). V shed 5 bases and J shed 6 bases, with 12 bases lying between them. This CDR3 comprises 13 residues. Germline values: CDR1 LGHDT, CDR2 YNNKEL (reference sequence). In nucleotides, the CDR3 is TGTGCCAGCAGCTCCCGCGGGCGCGATACGCAGTATTTT. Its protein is CASSSRGRDTQYF.

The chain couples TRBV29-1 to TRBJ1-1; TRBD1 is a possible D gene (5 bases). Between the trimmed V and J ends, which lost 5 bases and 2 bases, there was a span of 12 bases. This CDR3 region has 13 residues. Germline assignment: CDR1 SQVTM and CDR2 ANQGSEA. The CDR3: CSVRKDRNTEAFF. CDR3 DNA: TGCAGCGTTCGTAAAGACAGAAACACTGAAGCTTTCTTT.

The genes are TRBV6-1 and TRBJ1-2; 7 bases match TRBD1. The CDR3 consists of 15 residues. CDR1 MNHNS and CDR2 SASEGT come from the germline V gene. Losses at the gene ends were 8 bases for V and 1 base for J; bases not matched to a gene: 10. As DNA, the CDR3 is TGTGCCAGCGGAGAGACAGGGTCCTTTAACTATGGCTACACCTTC. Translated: CASGETGSFNYGYTF.

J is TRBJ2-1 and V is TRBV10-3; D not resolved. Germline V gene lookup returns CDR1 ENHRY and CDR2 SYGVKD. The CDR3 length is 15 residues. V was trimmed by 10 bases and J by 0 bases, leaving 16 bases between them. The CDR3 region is CANSPLPSSYNEQFF. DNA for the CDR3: TGTGCCAATTCCCCTCTCCCGAGCTCCTACAATGAGCAGTTCTTC.

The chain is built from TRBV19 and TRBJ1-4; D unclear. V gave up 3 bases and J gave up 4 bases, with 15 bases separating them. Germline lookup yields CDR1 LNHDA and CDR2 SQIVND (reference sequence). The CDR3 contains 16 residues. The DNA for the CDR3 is TGTGCCAGTAGTATGTTGTCCGGGAGCCTTAATGAAAAACTGTTTTTT. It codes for CASSMLSGSLNEKLFF. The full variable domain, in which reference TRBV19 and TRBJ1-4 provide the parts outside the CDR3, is DGGITQSPKYLFRKEGQNVTLSCEQNLNHDAMYWYRQDPGQGLRLIYYSQIVNDFQKGDIAEGYSVSREKKESFPLTVTSAQKNPTAFYLCASSMLSGSLNEKLFFGSGTQLSVL.

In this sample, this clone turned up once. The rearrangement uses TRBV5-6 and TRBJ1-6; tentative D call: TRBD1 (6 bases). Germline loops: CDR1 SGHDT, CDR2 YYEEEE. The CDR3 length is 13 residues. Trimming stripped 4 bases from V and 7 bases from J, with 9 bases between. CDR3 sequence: CASSQDRNSPLHF. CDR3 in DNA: TGTGCCAGCAGCCAGGACAGAAATTCACCCCTCCACTTT.

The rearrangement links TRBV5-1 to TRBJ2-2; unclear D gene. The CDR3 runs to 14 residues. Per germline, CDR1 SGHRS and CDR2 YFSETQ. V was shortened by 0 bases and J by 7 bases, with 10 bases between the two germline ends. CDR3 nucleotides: TGCGCCAGCAGCTTGGCCTTTTCTCTCGGGGAGCTGTTTTTT. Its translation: CASSLAFSLGELFF.

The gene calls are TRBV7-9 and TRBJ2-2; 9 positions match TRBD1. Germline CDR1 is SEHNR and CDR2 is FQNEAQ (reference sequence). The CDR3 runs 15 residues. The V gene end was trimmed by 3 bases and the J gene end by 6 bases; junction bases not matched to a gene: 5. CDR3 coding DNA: TGTGCCAGCAGCTTGCCGGACAGGGGCCCCGGGGAGCTGTTTTTT. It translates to CASSLPDRGPGELFF.

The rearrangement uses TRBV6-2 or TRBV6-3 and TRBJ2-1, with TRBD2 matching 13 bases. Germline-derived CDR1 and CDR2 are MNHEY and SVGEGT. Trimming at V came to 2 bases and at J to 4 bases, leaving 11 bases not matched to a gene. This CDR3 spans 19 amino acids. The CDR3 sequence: CASSYELGLAGSGYNEQFF. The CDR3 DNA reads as TGTGCCAGCAGTTACGAGCTGGGACTAGCGGGAAGCGGGTACAATGAGCAGTTCTTC.

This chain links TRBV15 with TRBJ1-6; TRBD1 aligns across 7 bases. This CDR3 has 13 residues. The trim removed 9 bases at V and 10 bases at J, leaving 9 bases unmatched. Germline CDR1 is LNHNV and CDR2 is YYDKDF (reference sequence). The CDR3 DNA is TGTGCCACTAACCAGGGGGACAACTCACCCCTCCACTTT. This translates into CATNQGDNSPLHF.

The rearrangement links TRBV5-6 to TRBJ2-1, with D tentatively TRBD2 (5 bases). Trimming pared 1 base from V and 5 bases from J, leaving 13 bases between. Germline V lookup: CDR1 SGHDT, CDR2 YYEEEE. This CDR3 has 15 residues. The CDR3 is CASSLRAGLDNEQFF. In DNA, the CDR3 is TGTGCCAGCAGCTTGAGGGCAGGACTCGACAATGAGCAGTTCTTC.

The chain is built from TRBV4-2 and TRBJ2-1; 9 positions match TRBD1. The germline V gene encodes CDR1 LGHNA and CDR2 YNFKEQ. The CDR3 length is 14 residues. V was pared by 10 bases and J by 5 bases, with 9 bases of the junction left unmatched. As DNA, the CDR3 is TGTGCCATTAGCGACAGGGGGATTCACAATGAGCAGTTCTTC. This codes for CAISDRGIHNEQFF.

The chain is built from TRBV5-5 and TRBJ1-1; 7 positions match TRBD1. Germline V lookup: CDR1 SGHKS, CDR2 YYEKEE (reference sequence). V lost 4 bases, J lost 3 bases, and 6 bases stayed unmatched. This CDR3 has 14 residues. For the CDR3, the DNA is TGTGCCAGCAGCCTGGGGACAGTCGACACTGAAGCTTTCTTT. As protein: CASSLGTVDTEAFF. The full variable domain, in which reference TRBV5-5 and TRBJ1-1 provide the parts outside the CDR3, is DAGVTQSPTHLIKTRGQQVTLRCSPISGHKSVSWYQQVLGQGPQFIFQYYEKEERGRGNFPDRFSARQFPNYSSELNVNALLLGDSALYLCASSLGTVDTEAFFGQGTRLTVV.

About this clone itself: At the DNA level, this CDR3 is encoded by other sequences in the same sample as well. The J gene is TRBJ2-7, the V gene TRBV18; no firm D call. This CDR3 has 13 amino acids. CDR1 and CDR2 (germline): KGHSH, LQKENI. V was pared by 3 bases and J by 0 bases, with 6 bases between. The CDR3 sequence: CASSPPSSYEQYF. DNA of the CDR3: TGTGCCAGCTCACCTCCCAGCTCCTACGAGCAGTACTTC.